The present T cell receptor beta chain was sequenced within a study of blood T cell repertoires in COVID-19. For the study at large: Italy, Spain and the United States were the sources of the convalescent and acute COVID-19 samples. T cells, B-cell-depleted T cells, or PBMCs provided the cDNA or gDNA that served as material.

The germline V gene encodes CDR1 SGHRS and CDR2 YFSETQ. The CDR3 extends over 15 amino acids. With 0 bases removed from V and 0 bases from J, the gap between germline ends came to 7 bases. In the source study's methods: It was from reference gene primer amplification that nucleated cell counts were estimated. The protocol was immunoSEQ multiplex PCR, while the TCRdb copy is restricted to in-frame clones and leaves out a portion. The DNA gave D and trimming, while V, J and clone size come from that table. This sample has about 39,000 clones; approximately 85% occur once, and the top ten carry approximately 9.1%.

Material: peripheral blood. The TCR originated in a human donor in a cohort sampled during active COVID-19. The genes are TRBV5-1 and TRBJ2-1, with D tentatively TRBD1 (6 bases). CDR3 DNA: TGCGCCAGCAGCTTGGAAGGGGGCTCCTACAATGAGCAGTTCTTC. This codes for CASSLEGGSYNEQFF.